This T cell receptor beta chain was obtained from a study of shared clonotypes between healthy human individuals. Here immunoSEQ multiplex PCR was the method, and the copy in TCRdb shows in-frame clones only, minus some. The sample contains some 2.3 million clones, approximately 95% of which appear only once. Healthy and HIV-negative, the adult donors had no recent acute infections or vaccinations. Germline-derived CDR1 and CDR2 are SGHTA and FQGNSA. The trim removed 1 base at V and 0 bases at J, leaving 5 bases unmatched. The CDR3 is 16 amino acids. With respect to this clone: Other DNA variants within this sample encode the same CDR3.

The TCR comes from a man aged 18 to 30 in good health. Some clones in this sample may be carry-over from other donors' samples. The V call is TRBV7-2, the J call TRBJ2-7, with TRBD2 identical over 8 bases. Material: naive CD4+ T cells from PBMCs. The subset here: CD45RA+ positively selected. CDR3 sequence: CASSLGAGGSSYEQYF. CDR3 coding DNA: TGTGCCAGCAGCTTAGGGGCGGGAGGCAGCTCCTACGAGCAGTACTTC. Supplemented by reference TRBV7-2 and TRBJ2-7, the full variable domain reads GAGVSQSPSNKVTEKGKDVELRCDPISGHTALYWYRQSLGQGLEFLIYFQGNSAPDKSGLPSDRFSAERTGGSVSTLTIQRTQQEDSAVYLCASSLGAGGSSYEQYFGPGTRLTVT.